This TCR beta chain appears in the sequencing data of a study of blood T cells in healthy people across ages. In the study overall: The capture of about one barcoded beta molecule per two T cells was achieved by template switching. Regarding the study as a whole: Diversity of TCR beta correlated strongly with naive T cell percentage.

Every donor gave roughly 9.6 milliliters of peripheral blood. Per individual sample, total RNA of at least 5.5 micrograms was extracted. For this clonotype: Its antigen remains unidentified.

V gave up 1 base and J gave up 2 bases, with 8 bases separating them. This CDR3 has 14 residues. Germline V gene sequence: CDR1 SEHNR, CDR2 FQNEAQ (reference sequence). The authors ran a second PCR of roughly 6 to 12 cycles using a sample-barcoded 5' primer and a J-beta primer mix. Each CDR3 protein gets one entry after TCRdb re-called the 5' RACE reads with MiXCR. The sample lists under 950,000 distinct CDR3 sequences; 22% were seen once. This chain links TRBV7-9 with TRBJ1-1; D not resolved. The source of this sequence is a man aged 65 to 79 in good health. Sequenced input: blood. The CDR3 spells CASSLVRVNTEAFF. In DNA, the CDR3 is TGTGCCAGCAGCTTAGTTAGGGTCAACACTGAAGCTTTCTTT.